These 24 T cell receptor beta chains were all obtained from the same sample, sequenced in a study of Ad26.COV2.S vaccination and SARS-CoV-2 variants. Using immunoSEQ multiplex PCR, the repertoire was profiled, and TCRdb retains in-frame clones only, with some absent. The sample has about 98,000 clones; around 82% are singletons. Sequencing used peripheral blood, obtained after recovery from COVID-19. The source is a human donor who had recovered from COVID-19.

This chain connects TRBV6-5 to TRBJ1-3; no reliable D call. The germline V gene has CDR1 MNHEY and CDR2 SVGAGI. The CDR3 spans 13 residues. Trimming cost V 7 bases and J 0 bases, with 7 bases left between them. In nucleotides, the CDR3 is TGTGCCAGCACCATAGGCTCTGGAAACACCATATATTTT. It encodes CASTIGSGNTIYF.

The chain has TRBV4-1 and TRBJ1-2, with D possibly matching TRBD1 (6 bases). CDR3 length: 15 residues. The germline gives CDR1 MGHRA, CDR2 YSYEKL. Between the trimmed V and J ends, which lost 4 bases and 5 bases, there was a span of 17 bases. CDR3 protein: CASSPPSRDIYGYTF. The CDR3 DNA reads TGCGCCAGCAGCCCCCCGTCCCGGGACATATATGGCTACACCTTC.

The J gene is TRBJ2-3, the V gene TRBV29-1, with D possibly TRBD1 on 6 matching bases. Between the trimmed V and J ends, which lost 1 base and 2 bases, there was a span of 16 bases. There are 16 residues in the CDR3. Germline V gene data show CDR1 as SQVTM and CDR2 as ANQGSEA. CDR3 sequence reads: CSVEGAGVPITDTQYF. CDR3 in DNA: TGCAGCGTTGAAGGGGCAGGGGTGCCTATCACAGATACGCAGTATTTT.

The J gene is TRBJ1-1, the V gene TRBV29-1; no clear D. V was pared by 7 bases and J by 1 base, with 7 bases between. The CDR3 consists of 11 residues. Germline V lookup: CDR1 SQVTM, CDR2 ANQGSEA. Here the CDR3 DNA reads TGCAGCGCGAGTACGAACACTGAAGCTTTCTTT. This sequence encodes CSASTNTEAFF.

This clone was seen just once. This chain joins TRBV5-1 and TRBJ1-2; 7 nucleotides align to TRBD1. There are 13 residues in the CDR3. CDR1 and CDR2 from the germline V gene are SGHRS and YFSETQ. Unmatched junction bases numbered 3, after V lost 1 base and J lost 6 bases. This CDR3 is CASSLSRGDGYTF. CDR3 coding DNA: TGCGCCAGCAGCTTGTCCAGGGGGGATGGCTACACCTTC.

The J gene is TRBJ2-6, the V gene TRBV19; tentative D call: TRBD1 (6 bases). Deletions cut 4 bases from V and 0 bases from J, with 10 bases between. From germline, CDR1 is LNHDA and CDR2 SQIVND (reference sequence). The CDR3 spans 16 residues. CDR3 sequence: CASSRQVFSGANVLTF. CDR3 bases: TGTGCCAGTAGTAGACAGGTCTTCTCTGGGGCCAACGTCCTGACTTTC.

This chain joins TRBV6-5 and TRBJ2-2; 9 bases line up with TRBD1. The CDR3 has 15 residues. Germline V gives CDR1 MNHEY, CDR2 SVGAGI. Trimming at V came to 5 bases and at J to 5 bases, leaving 6 bases not matched to a gene. The CDR3 is CASSPLGTGTGELFF. CDR3 bases: TGTGCCAGCAGTCCACTCGGGACAGGGACCGGGGAGCTGTTTTTT.

The J gene is TRBJ2-1, the V gene TRBV4-1; no definite D call. Germline CDR1 MGHRA, CDR2 YSYEKL. The CDR3 is made up of 12 amino acids. The ends were cut back, 4 bases at V and 10 bases at J, with 11 bases in the middle. CDR3 loop: CASSLYSYEQFF. In nucleotides, the CDR3 is TGCGCCAGCAGCCTGTACAGTTACGAGCAGTTCTTC.

The CDR3 DNA sequence: TGCGCCAGCAGCTTGGAGATGGGTTCACCCCTCCACTTT. It translates to CASSLEMGSPLHF. V is TRBV5-1 and J is TRBJ1-6; D not certain. Germline CDR1 and CDR2: SGHRS and YFSETQ. The ends were cut back, 0 bases at V and 9 bases at J, with 7 bases in the middle. The CDR3 has 13 residues.

This sequence joins TRBV11-2 and TRBJ2-7; D is perhaps TRBD1 or TRBD2 (7 bases each). The CDR3 loop spans 15 amino acids. V shed 4 bases and J shed 0 bases, with 13 bases lying between them. Germline V gene data show CDR1 as SGHAT and CDR2 as FQNNGV. The CDR3 DNA reads TGTGCCAGCAGCTCGCAGGGGGGGCCCTCCTACGAGCAGTACTTC. Protein sequence: CASSSQGGPSYEQYF.

This clone was observed a few times. V usage is TRBV30 and J usage is TRBJ2-3, with D hard to call. V gave up 0 bases and J gave up 2 bases, with 12 bases separating them. This CDR3 comprises 15 residues. The germline V gene has CDR1 GTSNPN and CDR2 SVGIG (reference sequence). CDR3 in amino acids: CAWSVVSDYTDTQYF. The DNA of the CDR3 is TGTGCCTGGAGTGTAGTCAGTGATTACACAGATACGCAGTATTTT.

This chain uses TRBV2 with TRBJ1-6; weak D call: TRBD1 (6 bases). Per germline, CDR1 SNHLY and CDR2 FYNNEI. V lost 3 bases, J lost 7 bases, and 13 bases lay in between. This CDR3 spans 15 amino acids. The CDR3 loop reads CASSEPQGGNSPLHF. CDR3 bases: TGTGCCAGCAGTGAGCCACAGGGAGGGAATTCACCCCTCCACTTT.

The rearrangement joins TRBV2 to TRBJ1-1; D may be TRBD1 (5 bases). Germline V gene data show CDR1 as SNHLY and CDR2 as FYNNEI. The CDR3 runs to 15 residues. Trimming removed 6 bases at V and 3 bases at J, with 17 bases between. DNA of the CDR3: TGTGCCAGCAGGGGGGGGACTGGCGCGCACACTGAAGCTTTCTTT. Its translation is CASRGGTGAHTEAFF.

This sequence joins TRBV27 and TRBJ1-2, with 9 positions matching TRBD1. CDR1 and CDR2 (germline): MNHEY, SMNVEV (reference sequence). V lost 5 bases to trimming and J lost 6 bases; unmatched junction nucleotides: 1. The CDR3 totals 12 residues. The CDR3 coding sequence is TGTGCCAGCAGTGGGACAGGGAATGGCTACACCTTC. The encoded protein is CASSGTGNGYTF.

The V and J genes are TRBV7-9 and TRBJ1-4; possible D gene TRBD1, 5 bases. V lost 10 bases, J lost 2 bases, and 17 bases lay in between. The CDR3 extends over 15 amino acids. Germline V gene lookup returns CDR1 SEHNR and CDR2 FQNEAQ (reference sequence). Written as DNA, the CDR3 is TGTGCCACCCGGGAGGTCGGGGGGACTAATGAAAAACTGTTTTTT. It specifies CATREVGGTNEKLFF.

The chain uses TRBV5-1 and TRBJ2-1; 11 nucleotides align to TRBD2. Germline loops: CDR1 SGHRS, CDR2 YFSETQ. With V trimmed by 4 bases and J by 6 bases, 0 bases remained unmatched. This CDR3 is 13 amino acids long. The CDR3 loop reads CASSGTSGNEQFF. The CDR3 DNA sequence: TGCGCCAGCAGCGGGACTAGCGGCAATGAGCAGTTCTTC.

This chain connects TRBV7-9 to TRBJ2-2, with D tentatively TRBD1 or TRBD2 (5 bases each). CDR3 length: 14 residues. V lost 8 bases to trimming and J lost 4 bases, with 14 bases between them. The germline gives CDR1 SEHNR, CDR2 FQNEAQ (reference sequence). The CDR3 DNA reads TGTGCCAGCGGTTTTGCCGGGACCACCGGGGAGCTGTTTTTT. This gives the protein CASGFAGTTGELFF.

This clone was seen a few times. The chain has TRBV10-3 and TRBJ1-3, with D perhaps matching TRBD1 (5 bases). Per the germline V gene, CDR1 is ENHRY and CDR2 is SYGVKD. The CDR3 loop spans 15 amino acids. Trimming pared 3 bases from V and 0 bases from J, leaving 9 bases between. The CDR3 sequence is CAISDRVLSGNTIYF. The CDR3 DNA reads as TGTGCCATCAGTGACAGGGTCCTCTCTGGAAACACCATATATTTT.

The chain employs TRBV4-3 and TRBJ2-2; 7 bases align to TRBD2. The CDR3 runs to 15 residues. Germline CDR1 and CDR2: LGHNA and YSLEER. Trimming cost V 8 bases and J 3 bases; bases outside gene matches: 9. The CDR3 bases are TGCGCCAGCGGGGTAGGTGGGAGGGACACCGGGGAGCTGTTTTTT. It is translated as CASGVGGRDTGELFF.

The chain employs TRBV9 and TRBJ1-1; 7 nucleotides align to TRBD1. The trim removed 9 bases at V and 4 bases at J, leaving 12 bases unmatched. Germline loops: CDR1 SGDLS, CDR2 YYNGEE. This CDR3 comprises 14 residues. This chain's CDR3 is CATSTGFESTEAFF. Here the CDR3 DNA reads TGTGCCACCTCGACAGGGTTCGAGAGCACTGAAGCTTTCTTT.

This chain uses TRBV5-1 with TRBJ2-7, with TRBD1 as a possible D gene (6 bases). V shed 4 bases and J shed 1 base, with 12 bases lying between them. Germline V gene lookup returns CDR1 SGHRS and CDR2 YFSETQ. CDR3 size: 14 residues. DNA for the CDR3: TGCGCCAGCAGCGGGCAGGGGATTTCCTACGAGCAGTACTTC. Amino acids: CASSGQGISYEQYF.

The rearrangement uses TRBV5-1 and TRBJ1-1, with TRBD1 as a possible D gene (6 bases). This CDR3 has 15 amino acids. The germline V and J ends were trimmed by 0 bases and 3 bases, with 12 bases remaining between them. CDR1 and CDR2 from the germline V gene are SGHRS and YFSETQ. CDR3 loop: CASSLELTGHTEAFF. CDR3 nucleotide sequence: TGCGCCAGCAGCTTGGAATTAACAGGGCACACTGAAGCTTTCTTT.

This sequence joins TRBV19 and TRBJ2-3; D is uncertain. V lost 5 bases, J lost 5 bases, and 11 bases lay in between. The CDR3 length is 13 residues. Germline V CDR1 and CDR2: LNHDA, SQIVND (reference sequence). CDR3 region: CASSGRWLDTQYF. CDR3 nucleotides: TGTGCCAGTAGTGGCAGGTGGTTAGATACGCAGTATTTT. The full variable domain, rest sourced from reference TRBV19 and TRBJ2-3, is DGGITQSPKYLFRKEGQNVTLSCEQNLNHDAMYWYRQDPGQGLRLIYYSQIVNDFQKGDIAEGYSVSREKKESFPLTVTSAQKNPTAFYLCASSGRWLDTQYFGPGTRLTVL.

This clone occurred a few times. The rearrangement joins TRBV3-1 (or the pseudogene TRBV3-2) to TRBJ2-2; 9 nucleotides line up with TRBD2. The V gene's germline CDR1 is LGHDT and CDR2 YNNKEL (reference sequence). V shed 2 bases and J 4 bases; nucleotides not matched to a gene: 8. CDR3 length: 17 residues. The CDR3 loop is CASSQSRLAGLTGELFF. Here the CDR3 DNA reads TGTGCCAGCAGCCAAAGTCGTCTAGCGGGGCTCACCGGGGAGCTGTTTTTT.